The following is a TCR beta chain sequence with its context. What it binds is not known. Germline values: CDR1 SGHNT, CDR2 YYREEE (reference sequence). The ends were cut back, 7 bases at V and 2 bases at J, with 25 bases in the middle. The CDR3 loop spans 17 amino acids. The library protocol tagged individual cDNA molecules with unique molecular identifiers. TCRdb used MiXCR to reprocess the 5' RACE reads, holding one entry per CDR3 protein. The data contain roughly 58,000 distinct CDR3 sequences, 12% of them singletons. These data belong to a study of early T cells in non-severe SARS-CoV-2 infection. Study-level background: RNA in bulk from unsorted whole blood was sequenced, and chains were unpaired. Notes on the study in general: There was a bias toward anti-spike CD8 responses in VDJdb matching, which missed private and CD4 specificities.

This TCR derives from an adult who was a healthcare worker with PCR-confirmed SARS-CoV-2 infection or an uninfected control (not recorded which). Material: whole blood. The chain employs TRBV5-4 and TRBJ2-7; TRBD1 is a possible D gene (7 bases). CDR3: CASAVTGRRKPTYEQYF. The CDR3 DNA reads TGTGCCAGCGCCGTGACAGGGAGGCGTAAACCAACCTACGAGCAGTACTTC.